This entry features one TCR beta chain sequence. Its antigen is still unknown. No per-base quality is available; no much larger clone lies one base away. The sample is drawn from a study of blood T cells in healthy people across ages (dated by TCRdb to between 2015 and 2016). Looking at the study overall: In model experiments, template switching captured about one uniquely barcoded TCR beta cDNA molecule for every two T cells. Using deep sequencing normalized with unique cDNA molecular identifiers, the study measured how TCR beta repertoire diversity changes with age. The donors were split into four age groups: young (average roughly 15 years), middle-aged (about 40), aged (approximately 59) and long-lived (more than 80). To avoid experimental bias, donors of different ages were randomly spread across the sequencing lanes. The study analyzed two additional independent replicas of 1 million unique cDNA reads from the same blood draw for two donors, one aged 18 to 29 and one aged 80 or older.

Donors were a few dozen systemically healthy Caucasian individuals from Russia aged roughly 6 to 100 years. Each donor gave 8 to 10 milliliters of peripheral blood, drawn into EDTA-treated Vacutainer tubes. Ficoll-Paque density-gradient centrifugation was used to isolate PBMCs, with at least 7 million per sample. Total RNA, at least 5 micrograms per sample, was extracted from PBMCs with Trizol reagent. Naive CD45RAhigh/CD27high T cell percentages were measured by flow cytometry on a PBMC aliquot from every donor. The investigation overall reported the following: Because the CMV infection status of the donors was unknown, age-related changes in expanded clonotypes may potentially have been confounded. There was a strong correlation between observed TCR beta diversity and the percentage of naive T cells measured by flow cytometry. Estimates of total diversity from one million sequenced T cells were regarded as lower bounds and underestimates. As age increased, observed TCR beta diversity per million T cells dropped in a roughly linear way, and a significant reduction was already evident by age about 40. Compared with the aged group, the long-lived group had more naive CD4+ T cells, fewer expanded clones and increased TCR diversity, a pattern suggesting age selection. Since profiling was done on bulk unsorted PBMCs, naive and antigen-experienced compartments could not be conclusively compared.

Reading from cysteine to phenylalanine, the CDR3 counts 13 amino acids. Kept here is only the CDR3 DNA, which spans 39 bases and is read in frame from base 1. V ends up 5 bases short and J 5 bases short, with an unmatched junction base count of 6. As encoded in the germline V gene, CDR1 is SQVTM while CDR2 is ANQGSEA. Library preparation was by 5' RACE. Instrument on record: Illumina HiSeq 2500. A second roughly 6 to 12 cycle PCR used a sample-barcoded 5' primer and a J-beta primer mix. Each TCR beta cDNA molecule received a unique molecular identifier from a template-switch 5' adaptor carrying 12 random nucleotides. At least 2.5 million CDR3-containing paired-end reads were obtained from each sample. The Mint cDNA synthesis kit, primed by a TRBC-specific oligonucleotide, was used to synthesize first-strand cDNA from all RNA. All cDNA was treated with uracil-DNA glycosylase and then went through a first 18-cycle PCR with the universal primers M1SS and BC2_uni_R. Per the original workflow: For normalization, 1 million high-quality reads were randomly selected from each sample, with every read carrying a distinct molecular identifier. Instead of being binned into consensus sequences, reads that shared molecular identifiers were thrown out. MiTCR, run with a Q25 quality threshold and the strictest error-elimination algorithm, handled CDR3 identification, clonotype clustering and error correction. Lower-bound total TCR beta diversity was estimated with a nonparametric unseen species model using Euler transformation. The raw public data were reprocessed by TCRdb itself: fastp quality trimming at Q25, MiXCR clonotype calling, in-frame beta chains only. Each CDR3 protein appears once, grouped with its most common genes and DNA. TCRdb's processing, not the authors' own work, is the source of the V and J calls. The sample table lists around 320,000 distinct CDR3 sequences, 25% to 30% of them with a count of one. 25% to 35% of the sample goes to the ten largest clones.

The specimen was blood. The source of this sequence is a woman aged 70-85 years in good health. In this chain, TRBV29-1 is recombined with TRBJ2-3, and TRBD2 matches 8 of the central bases. CDR3 protein: CSVSGGDRDTQYF. The nucleotide sequence reads TGCAGCGTTTCCGGGGGGGATAGAGATACGCAGTATTTT.